The 14 T cell receptor beta chains presented below share a single source sample, sequenced in a study of T cells in tumors after PD-1 blockade (dated by TCRdb to 2018 to 2020). The time point label, read with the paper, signifies: before anti-PD-1 therapy. The library came from the immunoSEQ multiplex PCR assay. TCRdb re-hosts the immuneACCESS table, in-frame sequences only. Its copies lack some clones; in the studies checked, an unresolved V gene accounts for under half of them, and the cause for the rest is not known. Within this sample are roughly 33,000 clones, with around 78% of them counted one time only. 30% to 40% of the sample is taken by the ten largest. The sample here was PBMCs, taken before anti-PD-1 treatment. These receptor sequences come from a human donor with basal cell carcinoma.

The V and J genes are TRBV7-9 and TRBJ1-3; TRBD1 matches 9 bases. CDR1 and CDR2 (germline): SEHNR, FQNEAQ (reference sequence). This CDR3 contains 15 residues. V was pared by 4 bases and J by 3 bases, with 4 bases of the junction left unmatched. CDR3 DNA: TGTGCCAGCAGCTCAACAGGGGGCGTTGGAAACACCATATATTTT. Its translation is CASSSTGGVGNTIYF.

The chain is built from TRBV5-8 and TRBJ2-1; no definite D call. Germline CDR1 is SGHTS and CDR2 is YDEGEE. The CDR3 has 13 residues. V was clipped by 0 bases and J by 7 bases, with 8 bases between them. DNA of the CDR3: TGTGCCAGCAGCTTGGAATTATGGAATGAGCAGTTCTTC. Its protein product is CASSLELWNEQFF.

The chain has TRBV29-1 and TRBJ1-1; the D gene is possibly TRBD1 (6 bases). This CDR3 has 15 residues. V was trimmed by 4 bases and J by 2 bases, leaving 17 bases between them. The germline CDR1 and CDR2 sequences are SQVTM and ANQGSEA. CDR3 region: CSVGGRAGANTEAFF. The CDR3, as DNA: TGCAGCGTTGGCGGGAGGGCAGGGGCTAACACTGAAGCTTTCTTT.

V and J are TRBV9 and TRBJ2-7; TRBD2 agrees at 10 bases. The V and J ends lost 4 bases and 2 bases, in that order; junction bases with no gene match: 9. The germline V gene has CDR1 SGDLS and CDR2 YYNGEE. The CDR3 has 16 amino acids. The CDR3 is CASSPSSGGPTYEQYF. The CDR3 DNA is TGTGCCAGCAGCCCTAGTAGCGGGGGGCCTACCTACGAGCAGTACTTC.

This clone was seen more than once but under ten times. V and J are TRBV2 and TRBJ1-6, with no clear D. Trimming left V 6 bases short and J 4 bases short, with 13 bases between. The CDR3 totals 15 residues. Germline V gene data show CDR1 as SNHLY and CDR2 as FYNNEI. This chain's CDR3 is CASSGLPAYNSPLHF. The CDR3 DNA follows: TGTGCCAGCAGCGGATTGCCAGCTTATAATTCACCCCTCCACTTT.

The genes are TRBV27 and TRBJ1-1; a weak D match, TRBD1 (5 bases). Germline V gives CDR1 MNHEY, CDR2 SMNVEV (reference sequence). V lost 0 bases, J lost 5 bases, and 19 bases lay in between. This CDR3 comprises 17 residues. This CDR3 is CASSLSWRGAGGTEAFF. DNA of the CDR3: TGTGCCAGCAGTTTATCGTGGCGAGGGGCGGGTGGAACTGAAGCTTTCTTT.

V is TRBV21-1 and J is TRBJ2-2; TRBD2, the D gene given by the table, was not confirmed from the DNA. TRBV21-1 is a pseudogene segment. There are 14 residues in the CDR3. The CDR3 sequence is CASSKTKVPGELFF. CDR3 bases: TGTGCCAGCAGCAAAACTAAGGTCCCCGGGGAGCTGTTTTTT.

This sequence joins TRBV7-9 and TRBJ1-1, with TRBD1 as a possible D gene (6 bases). The germline V gene encodes CDR1 SEHNR and CDR2 FQNEAQ (reference sequence). The CDR3 totals 17 residues. The V end lost 5 bases, the J end lost 1 base, and 20 bases lay between the germline ends. The CDR3 sequence is CASSPDALQGRNTEAFF. DNA of the CDR3: TGTGCCAGCAGCCCGGACGCCTTACAGGGACGGAACACTGAAGCTTTCTTT.

This clone was found once. The chain couples TRBV6-1 to TRBJ1-1; D remains ambiguous. Germline loops: CDR1 MNHNS, CDR2 SASEGT. This CDR3 is 14 amino acids long. V lost 2 bases and J lost 11, with 18 bases in between. The CDR3 DNA is TGTGCCAGCAGTGAACTGTGGTCCACACTGGTCGCTTTCTTT. Translation gives CASSELWSTLVAFF.

The chain recombines TRBV4-3 with TRBJ1-4; the D is unclear. The CDR3 runs 16 residues. CDR1 is LGHNA, CDR2 YSLEER, per germline. The V and J ends lost 0 bases and 5 bases respectively, with 13 bases between them. This CDR3 reads CASSQDLGELNEKLFF. As DNA, the CDR3 is TGCGCCAGCAGCCAAGATCTCGGGGAGCTAAATGAAAAACTGTTTTTT.

The chain employs TRBV12-3 or TRBV12-4 and TRBJ1-2; weak D call: TRBD1 (6 bases). Deletions cut 6 bases from V and 4 bases from J, with 9 bases between. CDR3 length equals 12 residues. CDR3 in DNA: TGTGCCAGCAGAACAGGGAGCTATGGCTACACCTTC. It codes for CASRTGSYGYTF.

The chain uses TRBV25-1 and TRBJ1-2, with D perhaps matching TRBD1 (6 bases). Trimming pared 4 bases from V and 4 bases from J, leaving 16 bases between. Germline V gives CDR1 MGHDK, CDR2 SYGVNS. CDR3 length equals 15 residues. The CDR3 coding sequence is TGTGCCAGCAGTGTCAACCCAGGGGCTGGCTATGGCTACACCTTC. The encoded protein is CASSVNPGAGYGYTF.

This clone turned up a few times. This CDR3 is CASSPPGGRNSPLHF. CDR3 sequence (DNA): TGTGCCAGCAGCCCCCCGGGGGGGAGGAATTCACCCCTCCACTTT. The gene calls are TRBV3-1 (or the pseudogene TRBV3-2) and TRBJ1-6, with a tentative D call TRBD1 (5 bases). V gave up 4 bases and J gave up 7 bases, with 14 bases separating them. The CDR3 is 15 residues long. CDR1 LGHDT and CDR2 YNNKEL come from the germline V gene (reference sequence).

The CDR3 is CASSSTIAAQKETQYF. CDR3 DNA: TGTGCCAGCAGTTCCACTATAGCGGCACAAAAAGAGACCCAGTACTTC. V usage is TRBV28 and J usage is TRBJ2-5; possible D gene TRBD2, 6 bases. This CDR3 spans 16 amino acids. Germline CDR1 is MDHEN and CDR2 is SYDVKM. V lost 4 bases to trimming and J lost 3 bases, with 18 bases between them.